This T cell receptor beta chain was identified in a study of shared clonotypes between healthy human individuals. TCRdb's table, derived via immunoSEQ multiplex PCR, lists solely in-frame clones and lacks some. The sample lists about 1.5 million clones; 95% to 99% were seen once. The CDR3 loop spans 14 amino acids. V was cut by 7 bases and J by 2 bases, with 9 bases left in between. CDR1 is SNHLY, CDR2 FYNNEI, per germline. The specimen was naive CD4+ T cells sorted from blood. Described subset: CD45RA+ positively selected. The J gene is TRBJ2-6, the V gene TRBV2; D is ambiguous. The TCR originated in a young man in good health. The CDR3 region has the DNA TGTGCCAGCACAATATATCCTGGGGCCAACGTCCTGACTTTC. Its translation: CASTIYPGANVLTF.